The 4 T cell receptor beta chains below come from one sample, sequenced in a study of blood T cell repertoires in COVID-19. The assay was immunoSEQ multiplex PCR, and TCRdb's table has in-frame clones only and misses some. This table holds about 140,000 clones, less than 80% found once. The sequenced material came from peripheral blood. The receptors here all came from a man aged 55 to 70 with acute or convalescent COVID-19.

V gene TRBV19 combines with J gene TRBJ2-1; D might be TRBD1 (5 bases). V shed 5 bases and J shed 8 bases, with 22 bases lying between them. The CDR3 length is 16 residues. CDR1 LNHDA and CDR2 SQIVND come from the germline V gene (reference sequence). The CDR3 reads CASSSQGLPLSDEQFF. The CDR3, as DNA: TGTGCCAGTAGTTCCCAGGGATTACCATTATCCGATGAGCAGTTCTTC.

The chain combines TRBV5-1 with TRBJ2-3, with a weak D call TRBD2 (5 bases). CDR1 and CDR2 (germline): SGHRS, YFSETQ. The CDR3 is 15 residues long. V dropped 0 bases and J dropped 0 bases, with 8 bases sitting between them. In DNA form, the CDR3 reads TGCGCCAGCAGCTTGGGGAGCGGTAGCACAGATACGCAGTATTTT. This encodes CASSLGSGSTDTQYF.

This clone was detected only once. V gene TRBV27 combines with J gene TRBJ1-2; 7 bases map to TRBD1. Germline V gene data show CDR1 as MNHEY and CDR2 as SMNVEV (reference sequence). With V trimmed by 6 bases and J by 8 bases, 12 bases remained unmatched. CDR3 length: 14 amino acids. The CDR3 loop is CASSYLSTGQGYTF. The CDR3 region has the DNA TGTGCCAGCAGCTACTTATCGACAGGGCAGGGCTACACCTTC.

In regard to this clone: The same CDR3 is also encoded by other DNA sequences in this sample. The CDR3 DNA follows: TGTGCCAGTAGGGACAGGGGGACCTACGAGCAGTACTTC. Encoded protein: CASRDRGTYEQYF. This chain joins TRBV19 and TRBJ2-7; TRBD1 matches at 10 bases. The trim removed 6 bases at V and 2 bases at J, leaving 1 base unmatched. Germline V gene sequence: CDR1 LNHDA, CDR2 SQIVND (reference sequence). This CDR3 has 13 amino acids.